These 14 T cell receptor beta chains came from one sample sequenced in a study of shared clonotypes between healthy human individuals. Repertoires were generated with immunoSEQ multiplex PCR, while TCRdb's copy carries only in-frame clones and drops some. Of about 2.3 million clones in the sample, 85% to 95% were seen once. Specimen: naive CD4+ T cells from PBMCs. Subset of the sample: CD45RA+ positively selected. These receptors were obtained from a man between 18 and 35 years old in good health. Some clones in this sample may be carry-over from other donors' samples.

The V call is TRBV30, the J call TRBJ2-1; a possible D gene is TRBD1 (5 bases). Germline values: CDR1 GTSNPN, CDR2 SVGIG (reference sequence). This CDR3 is built from 11 residues. Trimming took 0 bases from V and 14 from J, leaving 11 bases between them. The CDR3 spells CAWSVRATEFF. Written as DNA, the CDR3 is TGTGCCTGGAGTGTCAGGGCTACGGAGTTCTTC.

The chain joins TRBV9 to TRBJ1-3; no definite D call. This CDR3 spans 14 amino acids. Trimming took 1 base from V and 0 from J, leaving 5 bases between them. Germline CDR1 reads SGDLS; CDR2 reads YYNGEE. In nucleotides, the CDR3 is TGTGCCAGCAGCGTACAGGTCTCTGGAAACACCATATATTTT. It yields the protein CASSVQVSGNTIYF.

The chain joins TRBV7-2 to TRBJ2-7, with D possibly matching TRBD2 (6 bases). Germline V gene sequence: CDR1 SGHTA, CDR2 FQGNSA. The germline V and J ends were trimmed by 4 bases and 1 base, with 14 bases remaining between them. CDR3 size: 15 residues. In nucleotides, the CDR3 is TGTGCCAGCAGCTACCTTAGCGGTGGGTCCTACGAGCAGTACTTC. Its protein is CASSYLSGGSYEQYF.

This clone was counted a single time. The CDR3 loop is CASSVVWGNGYTF. In DNA form, the CDR3 reads TGTGCCAGCAGCGTAGTTTGGGGGAATGGCTACACCTTC. The V call is TRBV9, the J call TRBJ1-2, with a possible D match to TRBD1 (5 bases). Trimming left V 0 bases short and J 6 bases short, with 9 bases between. Per germline, CDR1 SGDLS and CDR2 YYNGEE. The CDR3 is 13 amino acids.

A single count supports this clone. This sequence joins TRBV5-1 and TRBJ1-1; 7 bases line up with TRBD1. The CDR3 is 16 residues long. Germline CDR1 is SGHRS and CDR2 is YFSETQ. V was clipped by 3 bases and J by 1 base; unmatched bases: 9. Here the CDR3 reads CASSSTQGTQNTEAFF. Written as DNA, the CDR3 is TGCGCCAGCAGCTCGACACAGGGGACCCAGAACACTGAAGCTTTCTTT.

This clone was observed a single time. The V gene is TRBV6-5, the J gene TRBJ2-5; TRBD2 aligns across 10 bases. This CDR3 spans 15 amino acids. CDR1 is MNHEY and CDR2 is SVGAGI in the germline V gene. V was clipped by 4 bases and J by 5 bases; unmatched bases: 7. The DNA of the CDR3 is TGTGCCAGCAGTTGGAGCGGGAGGGTTACGGAGACCCAGTACTTC. This codes for CASSWSGRVTETQYF.

This sequence joins TRBV7-9 and TRBJ2-5; D ambiguous. The length of the CDR3 is 13 residues. From germline, CDR1 is SEHNR and CDR2 FQNEAQ (reference sequence). V was cut by 4 bases and J by 5 bases, with 11 bases left in between. The CDR3 region has the DNA TGTGCCAGCAGCTCAGTTGGTTTTGAGACCCAGTACTTC. Translation: CASSSVGFETQYF.

The V call is TRBV19, the J call TRBJ2-6; D is unresolved. V shed 6 bases and J shed 0 bases, with 6 bases lying between them. Per germline, CDR1 LNHDA and CDR2 SQIVND (reference sequence). The CDR3 has 14 amino acids. The CDR3 sequence: CASRRASGANVLTF. CDR3 DNA: TGTGCCAGTAGAAGAGCCTCTGGGGCCAACGTCCTGACTTTC.

Remarks on this clone: Distinct nucleotide sequences in the sample also encode this CDR3. The chain joins TRBV11-3 to TRBJ1-1; no definite D call. V dropped 3 bases and J dropped 1 base, with 6 bases sitting between them. Germline CDR1 reads SGHNT; CDR2 reads YENEEA. The CDR3 sequence is 13 residues long. The CDR3 here is CASSLGANTEAFF. In DNA form, the CDR3 reads TGTGCCAGCAGCTTGGGAGCGAACACTGAAGCTTTCTTT.

This chain links TRBV28 with TRBJ1-1; a possible D gene is TRBD1 (6 bases). The ends were cut back, 7 bases at V and 7 bases at J, with 10 bases in the middle. The CDR3 is made up of 11 amino acids. Germline V gives CDR1 MDHEN, CDR2 SYDVKM. In nucleotides, the CDR3 is TGTGCCAGCAAAGAGGGGGGTGAAGCTTTCTTT. It is translated as CASKEGGEAFF.

This clone was seen only a few times. The chain is built from TRBV18 and TRBJ1-5; possibly TRBD1 for D (5 bases). V lost 1 base, J lost 0 bases, and 10 bases lay in between. The CDR3 is 16 residues long. Germline V gene lookup returns CDR1 KGHSH and CDR2 LQKENI. Here the CDR3 reads CASSPLAGNSNQPQHF. CDR3 DNA: TGTGCCAGCTCACCACTGGCAGGGAATAGCAATCAGCCCCAGCATTTT.

The chain combines TRBV29-1 with TRBJ2-5, with 9 bases lining up with TRBD1. V lost 6 bases, J lost 5 bases, and 10 bases stayed unmatched. This CDR3 has 14 amino acids. Germline CDR1 reads SQVTM; CDR2 reads ANQGSEA. The CDR3 DNA sequence: TGCAGCGTCCGGCGGACAGGGGATTTGGAGACCCAGTACTTC. Protein: CSVRRTGDLETQYF.

As for this clone: The junction differs from germline at one of its ends, possibly a read error. The chain uses TRBV11-2 and TRBJ1-2; D ambiguous. From germline, CDR1 is SGHAT and CDR2 FQNNGV. The CDR3 loop spans 14 amino acids. The CDR3 loop is CASSLDPGTPSGSF. CDR3 DNA sequence: TGTGCCAGCAGCTTAGATCCCGGAACGCCCTCTGGGAGTTTC.

The V call is TRBV5-6, the J call TRBJ2-5; D remains ambiguous. Trimming removed 0 bases from V and 5 bases from J, with 17 bases in between. This CDR3 spans 16 amino acids. Germline-derived CDR1 and CDR2 are SGHDT and YYEEEE. The CDR3 protein is CASSLAMGFAEETQYF. CDR3 nucleotide sequence: TGTGCCAGCAGCTTGGCCATGGGATTCGCGGAGGAGACCCAGTACTTC.